This T cell receptor beta chain is drawn from a study of T cell repertoires in cytomegalovirus infection. The overall study: Both recently identified HLA-C-restricted and well-studied HLA-B-restricted CMV epitopes were used in the study. From public TCR beta signatures came an indication of both CMV infection and matching HLA type.

V was cut by 0 bases and J by 2 bases, with 12 bases left in between. The CDR3 has 16 amino acids. Germline loops: CDR1 LGHDT, CDR2 YNNKEL (reference sequence). Study results and caveats: Predominance within the ex vivo response was attributable to HLA-C-restricted CMV-specific TCR beta clonotypes.

One entry per CDR3 protein results from TCRdb running MiXCR on the reads. The data show about 920,000 distinct CDR3 sequences, around 32% seen once. A note on this clonotype: Its antigen is still unknown.

Sequencing was performed on cultured CD8+ T cells from PBMCs, taken from culture after CMV antigen stimulation. The origin of this receptor is a human donor in good health (CMV status not recorded). Some clones in this sample may be carry-over from other donors' samples. The chain joins TRBV3-1 to TRBJ2-3, with unresolved D. CDR3 sequence reads: CASSQEDPAITDTQYF. CDR3 sequence (DNA): TGTGCCAGCAGCCAAGAAGATCCAGCAATCACAGATACGCAGTATTTT.